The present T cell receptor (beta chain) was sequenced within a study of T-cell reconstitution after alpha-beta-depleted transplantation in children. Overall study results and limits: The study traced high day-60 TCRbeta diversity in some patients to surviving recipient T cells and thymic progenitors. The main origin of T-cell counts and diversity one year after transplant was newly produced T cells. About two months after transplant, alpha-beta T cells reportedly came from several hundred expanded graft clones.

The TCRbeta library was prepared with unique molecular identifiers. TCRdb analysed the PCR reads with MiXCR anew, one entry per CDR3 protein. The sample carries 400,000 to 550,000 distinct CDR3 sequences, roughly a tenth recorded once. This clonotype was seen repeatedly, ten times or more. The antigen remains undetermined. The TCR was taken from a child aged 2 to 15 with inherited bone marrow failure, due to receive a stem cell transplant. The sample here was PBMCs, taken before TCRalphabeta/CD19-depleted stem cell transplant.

CDR3 loop: CASSQDQQGAQAFF. CDR3 DNA: TGCGCCAGCAGCCAAGATCAGCAGGGGGCGCAGGCTTTCTTT. The chain joins TRBV4-3 to TRBJ1-1; 8 bases map to TRBD1. This CDR3 comprises 14 residues. V was clipped by 0 bases and J by 11 bases; unmatched bases: 8. Per the germline V gene, CDR1 is LGHNA and CDR2 is YSLEER.